A single sample is the source of the 27 T cell receptor beta chains below, sequenced in a study of T cell changes during pregnancy in multiple sclerosis. Method: immunoSEQ multiplex PCR; TCRdb's copy keeps in-frame clones and lacks some. The sample yields fewer than 100,000 clones, 85% to 95% seen once. The sample consisted of peripheral blood, taken after pregnancy. These receptors all stem from a female donor in good health, enrolled as a control in a pregnancy study.

This clone was picked up a small number of times. The rearrangement links TRBV7-3 to TRBJ2-2; D might be TRBD1 (6 bases). The CDR3 is 14 amino acids. Germline CDR1 reads SGHTA; CDR2 reads FQGTGA. V was shortened by 4 bases and J by 5 bases, with 11 bases between the two germline ends. The CDR3 reads CASSYQGGTGELFF. Here the CDR3 DNA reads TGTGCCAGCAGCTACCAAGGGGGAACCGGGGAGCTGTTTTTT.

The rearrangement links TRBV7-3 to TRBJ1-5; D is ambiguous. The germline CDR1 and CDR2 sequences are SGHTA and FQGTGA. V lost 5 bases, J lost 4 bases, and 9 bases lay in between. This CDR3 comprises 13 residues. The CDR3 DNA follows: TGTGCCAGCAGCCCCGAGTGGAATCAGCCCCAGCATTTT. This sequence encodes CASSPEWNQPQHF.

The chain recombines TRBV18 with TRBJ2-7; 9 bases match TRBD1. CDR1 is KGHSH, CDR2 LQKENI, per germline. V lost 4 bases to trimming and J lost 4 bases; unmatched junction nucleotides: 8. There are 15 residues in the CDR3. CDR3 loop: CASSRAGGQGYEQYF. CDR3 sequence (DNA): TGTGCCAGCTCACGGGCCGGGGGACAGGGTTACGAGCAGTACTTC.

Of note for this clone: Other DNA sequences of this sample code for an identical CDR3. This chain uses TRBV19 with TRBJ1-2; D is unclear. Germline loops: CDR1 LNHDA, CDR2 SQIVND (reference sequence). The germline V and J ends were trimmed by 6 bases and 0 bases, with 5 bases remaining between them. The CDR3 runs 12 residues. The CDR3 sequence is CASSRSNYGYTF. CDR3 coding DNA: TGTGCCAGTAGCAGATCTAACTATGGCTACACCTTC.

The chain recombines TRBV9 with TRBJ2-7; TRBD2 matches 9 bases. With V trimmed by 4 bases and J by 1 base, 21 bases remained unmatched. The germline V gene has CDR1 SGDLS and CDR2 YYNGEE. The CDR3 has 20 residues. This CDR3 is CASSRESRLAGSSGSYEQYF. The DNA of the CDR3 is TGTGCCAGCAGCCGCGAGTCGAGGCTAGCGGGAAGTTCCGGGTCCTACGAGCAGTACTTC.

In nucleotides, the CDR3 is TGTGCCAGCAGCTTGGGCGGGAGCTTTTACGAGCAGTACTTC. Translation: CASSLGGSFYEQYF. The chain employs TRBV7-2 and TRBJ2-7, with 7 positions matching TRBD2. Germline loops: CDR1 SGHTA, CDR2 FQGNSA. V gave up 3 bases and J gave up 4 bases; unmatched junction bases: 6. This CDR3 is built from 14 residues.

The V and J genes are TRBV19 and TRBJ2-1, with TRBD2 matching 11 bases. Germline V gene data show CDR1 as LNHDA and CDR2 as SQIVND (reference sequence). CDR3 length equals 15 residues. The J segment lost 4 bases and the V segment lost 8 bases, leaving 7 bases of the junction unmatched. CDR3 bases: TGTGCCAGTTGCCTAGCGGGGGGAGTTTACAATGAGCAGTTCTTC. Its translation is CASCLAGGVYNEQFF.

The chain uses TRBV5-6 and TRBJ1-1, with D maybe TRBD1 (6 bases). V dropped 2 bases and J dropped 4 bases, with 12 bases sitting between them. CDR3 length equals 14 residues. CDR1 SGHDT and CDR2 YYEEEE come from the germline V gene. The CDR3 spells CASSLGGAGTEAFF. DNA of the CDR3: TGTGCCAGCAGCTTAGGGGGGGCTGGCACTGAAGCTTTCTTT.

The genes are TRBV4-3 and TRBJ2-1; 10 nucleotides align to TRBD2. CDR3 length: 16 residues. V lost 0 bases and J lost 4; bases outside the gene matches: 3. Germline V gene lookup returns CDR1 LGHNA and CDR2 YSLEER. The CDR3 region is CASSQEALAGYNEQFF. The CDR3 nucleotides are TGCGCCAGCAGCCAAGAGGCACTAGCGGGATACAATGAGCAGTTCTTC.

V gene TRBV27 combines with J gene TRBJ2-1; D not certain. Germline V lookup: CDR1 MNHEY, CDR2 SMNVEV (reference sequence). The CDR3 is 13 residues long. The germline V and J ends were trimmed by 0 bases and 6 bases, with 6 bases remaining between them. In DNA, the CDR3 is TGTGCCAGCAGTTTATCGTCCGGCAATGAGCAGTTCTTC. This encodes CASSLSSGNEQFF.

The V call is TRBV4-1, the J call TRBJ2-1; D is undetermined. Germline CDR1 MGHRA, CDR2 YSYEKL. Trimming stripped 0 bases from V and 4 bases from J, with 13 bases between. The CDR3 runs to 16 residues. The CDR3 spells CASSQEPARAYNEQFF. The DNA for the CDR3 is TGCGCCAGCAGCCAAGAGCCAGCTCGAGCGTACAATGAGCAGTTCTTC.

This chain uses TRBV6-1 with TRBJ1-1, with D possibly TRBD1 on 6 matching bases. Trimming cost V 7 bases and J 0 bases, with 12 bases left between them. This CDR3 spans 14 amino acids. Germline CDR1 and CDR2: MNHNS and SASEGT. The DNA of the CDR3 is TGTGCCAGCAAAATGACAGGATTGAACACTGAAGCTTTCTTT. Its protein product is CASKMTGLNTEAFF.

Written as DNA, the CDR3 is TGTGCCAGCAGGGGCCACCGAATTAGGACAGGGGGGTCCTACAATGAGCAGTTCTTC. Amino acid sequence: CASRGHRIRTGGSYNEQFF. The chain combines TRBV28 with TRBJ2-1; 10 bases map to TRBD1. Trimming at V came to 6 bases and at J to 1 base, leaving 15 bases not matched to a gene. The CDR3 sequence is 19 residues long. Germline-derived CDR1 and CDR2 are MDHEN and SYDVKM.

The chain carries TRBV7-9 and TRBJ2-1, with 7 bases lining up with TRBD2. The CDR3 has 15 amino acids. CDR1 and CDR2 from the germline V gene are SEHNR and FQNEAQ (reference sequence). The J segment lost 4 bases and the V segment lost 1 base, leaving 4 bases of the junction unmatched. The CDR3 protein is CASSLGGGLYNEQFF. CDR3 coding DNA: TGTGCCAGCAGCTTAGGGGGGGGACTTTACAATGAGCAGTTCTTC.

The chain has TRBV7-2 and TRBJ2-7; tentatively, D is TRBD2 (9 bases). Germline lookup yields CDR1 SGHTA and CDR2 FQGNSA. Trimming pared 2 bases from V and 6 bases from J, leaving 20 bases between. The CDR3 has 16 amino acids. The CDR3 nucleotides are TGTGCCAGCAGCTTAATGAAATCTAGCGGGACAGGCGAGCAGTACTTC. Protein sequence: CASSLMKSSGTGEQYF.

This clone was recorded once. This rearrangement joins TRBV11-2 to TRBJ2-5, with D perhaps TRBD1 (6 bases). The CDR3 totals 13 residues. Germline V gives CDR1 SGHAT, CDR2 FQNNGV. Trimming took 3 bases from V and 2 from J, leaving 7 bases between them. The CDR3 is CASSLGAQETQYF. The DNA of the CDR3 is TGTGCCAGCAGCTTGGGGGCACAAGAGACCCAGTACTTC.

V usage is TRBV27 and J usage is TRBJ2-3; 10 nucleotides align to TRBD2. The CDR3 is 18 residues long. J gave up 1 base and V 1 base, and 8 bases lay outside the gene matches. In germline, CDR1 is MNHEY, CDR2 SMNVEV (reference sequence). For the CDR3, the DNA is TGTGCCAGCAGTTTATGGGGAGTAGCGGGGGGACGCACAGATACGCAGTATTTT. Protein sequence: CASSLWGVAGGRTDTQYF.

J is TRBJ2-1 and V is TRBV11-2; 7 bases fit TRBD2. J lost 4 bases, V lost 4 bases, and 10 bases had no gene match. CDR1 SGHAT and CDR2 FQNNGV come from the germline V gene. The CDR3 spans 16 residues. The CDR3 spells CASSWRLAAVYNEQFF. CDR3 coding DNA: TGTGCCAGCAGCTGGCGTCTAGCGGCCGTATACAATGAGCAGTTCTTC. The complete variable domain, with remaining parts taken from reference TRBV11-2 and TRBJ2-1, reads EAGVAQSPRYKIIEKRQSVAFWCNPISGHATLYWYQQILGQGPKLLIQFQNNGVVDDSQLPKDRFSAERLKGVDSTLKIQPAKLEDSAVYLCASSWRLAAVYNEQFFGPGTRLTVL.

The chain is built from TRBV5-4 and TRBJ2-7; perhaps TRBD1 as D (5 bases). Trimming cost V 4 bases and J 3 bases, with 14 bases left between them. Germline V CDR1 and CDR2: SGHNT, YYREEE (reference sequence). CDR3 length equals 14 residues. The CDR3 sequence: CASSARASLYEQYF. In DNA form, the CDR3 reads TGTGCCAGCAGCGCCAGGGCGAGCCTCTACGAGCAGTACTTC.

This clone appeared once. V and J are TRBV9 and TRBJ1-1, with D perhaps matching TRBD1 (5 bases). CDR1 is SGDLS and CDR2 is YYNGEE in the germline V gene. Between the trimmed V and J ends, which lost 0 bases and 2 bases, there was a span of 14 bases. The CDR3 runs 16 residues. DNA of the CDR3: TGTGCCAGCAGCGTAGGGCCTGGGGGGGGAAACACTGAAGCTTTCTTT. Translation: CASSVGPGGGNTEAFF.

The V and J genes are TRBV7-8 and TRBJ1-5; D is unresolved. Germline-derived CDR1 and CDR2 are SGHVS and FQNEAQ. With 0 bases removed from V and 0 bases from J, the gap between germline ends came to 9 bases. CDR3 length equals 16 residues. CDR3 in DNA: TGTGCCAGCAGCTTAGCTGGCATGTATAGCAATCAGCCCCAGCATTTT. Translation gives CASSLAGMYSNQPQHF.

The genes are TRBV15 and TRBJ2-5; D is uncertain. Germline V CDR1 and CDR2: LNHNV, YYDKDF (reference sequence). This CDR3 region has 12 residues. Trimming shortened V by 0 bases and J by 8 bases, and 7 bases separated the two germline ends. CDR3: CATSRDGLTQYF. In nucleotides, the CDR3 is TGTGCCACCAGCAGAGATGGTCTAACCCAGTACTTC.

This chain joins TRBV7-2 and TRBJ2-3; D is unresolved. Deletions cut 4 bases from V and 1 base from J, with 6 bases between. The CDR3 length is 13 residues. Germline V gene lookup returns CDR1 SGHTA and CDR2 FQGNSA. The CDR3 protein is CASSSLRTDTQYF. The CDR3 DNA reads as TGTGCCAGCAGCTCCCTCCGCACAGATACGCAGTATTTT.

The chain joins TRBV14 to TRBJ2-1, with 14 nucleotides matching TRBD2. The CDR3 is 18 residues long. After removal of 5 bases from V and 5 bases from J, the junction contained 11 bases not matched to a gene. Germline V gives CDR1 SGHDN, CDR2 FVKESK. The CDR3 DNA reads as TGTGCCAGCAGCTTTCGAATGGGACTAGCGGGAGAGGACAATGAGCAGTTCTTC. It specifies CASSFRMGLAGEDNEQFF. Together with reference TRBV14 and TRBJ2-1, the CDR3 gives the full variable domain: EAGVTQFPSHSVIEKGQTVTLRCDPISGHDNLYWYRRVMGKEIKFLLHFVKESKQDESGMPNNRFLAERTGGTYSTLKVQPAELEDSGVYFCASSFRMGLAGEDNEQFFGPGTRLTVL.

The J gene is TRBJ2-7, the V gene TRBV7-2; TRBD2 matches at 13 bases. CDR1 is SGHTA and CDR2 is FQGNSA in the germline V gene. V lost 6 bases and J lost 2; bases outside the gene matches: 10. The CDR3 has 17 amino acids. The CDR3 sequence: CASSSIQGLAGAYEQYF. The CDR3 DNA sequence: TGTGCCAGCAGTTCTATTCAAGGACTAGCGGGAGCCTACGAGCAGTACTTC.

This chain joins TRBV28 and TRBJ1-2; the match to TRBD1 covers 11 bases. Germline V CDR1 and CDR2: MDHEN, SYDVKM. V shed 4 bases and J 4 bases; nucleotides not matched to a gene: 8. The CDR3 has 16 amino acids. CDR3 DNA sequence: TGTGCCAGCAGTTCTAATCCCGGGACAGGGGGCTATGGCTACACCTTC. Translated, it gives CASSSNPGTGGYGYTF.

This sequence joins TRBV5-6 and TRBJ2-1; 14 bases are shared with TRBD2. The CDR3 runs 16 residues. Germline values: CDR1 SGHDT, CDR2 YYEEEE. The V gene end was trimmed by 4 bases and the J gene end by 9 bases; junction bases not matched to a gene: 9. CDR3 region: CASSHGTSGSSGEQFF. CDR3 sequence (DNA): TGTGCCAGCAGCCACGGGACTAGCGGGAGTTCTGGTGAGCAGTTCTTC.